The 9 T cell receptor beta chains below were found in one sample sequenced in a study of T cells in Graves' hyperthyroidism and ophthalmopathy. Authors of the study amplified TCR beta CDR3 regions from RNA transcripts. Carried out on the TCR CDR3, a first-round RT-PCR used the HTBI primer set. MiXCR, applied by TCRdb to the multiplex PCR reads, yields one record per CDR3 protein. The table shows a few hundred thousand distinct CDR3 sequences, with roughly an eighth occurring only once. The sequencing input was blood. These receptors were collected from a woman aged 18 to 35 with Graves' hyperthyroidism.

The rearrangement joins TRBV19 to TRBJ2-1; 8 bases align to TRBD2. Trimming cost V 7 bases and J 10 bases; bases outside gene matches: 12. The CDR3 spans 14 residues. The germline CDR1 and CDR2 sequences are LNHDA and SQIVND (reference sequence). CDR3 in DNA: TGTGCCAGTAAGTGGCGGGAGGCCTACGGGGAGCAGTTCTTC. Amino acid sequence: CASKWREAYGEQFF.

This clonotype has ten or more counts. V and J are TRBV28 and TRBJ2-7, with 7 positions matching TRBD2. V was pared by 5 bases and J by 3 bases, with 10 bases of the junction left unmatched. Germline V gene lookup returns CDR1 MDHEN and CDR2 SYDVKM. CDR3 length: 15 residues. CDR3 nucleotide sequence: TGTGCCAGCAGTCCCGCCGCGGGAGTTCGCTACGAGCAGTACTTC. Its protein is CASSPAAGVRYEQYF.

This clonotype occurred many times. In nucleotides, the CDR3 is TGTGCCAGCTCCGCCGGGACAGGGGGACGGGACACTGAAGCTTTCTTT. Its translation: CASSAGTGGRDTEAFF. The V and J genes are TRBV18 and TRBJ1-1; the match to TRBD1 covers 11 bases. Per the germline V gene, CDR1 is KGHSH and CDR2 is LQKENI. V lost 6 bases, J lost 3 bases, and 9 bases stayed unmatched. There are 16 residues in the CDR3.

This clonotype has only one observation. The rearrangement uses TRBV11-2 and TRBJ2-1; TRBD2 agrees at 15 bases. The CDR3 runs 18 residues. The V gene end was trimmed by 3 bases and the J gene end by 4 bases; junction bases not matched to a gene: 7. The germline gives CDR1 SGHAT, CDR2 FQNNGV. The CDR3 DNA reads TGTGCCAGCAGCTTGGCGGGACTAGCGGGGGGCCTATACAATGAGCAGTTCTTC. It encodes CASSLAGLAGGLYNEQFF.

There are many counts of this clonotype. The chain links TRBV11-2 to TRBJ1-2; D is possibly TRBD1 (6 bases). Germline V gene data show CDR1 as SGHAT and CDR2 as FQNNGV. CDR3 length: 15 residues. The V and J ends lost 5 bases and 3 bases respectively, with 16 bases between them. This chain's CDR3 is CASSPLGGPHYGYTF. CDR3 DNA: TGTGCCAGCAGCCCGCTCGGGGGGCCCCACTATGGCTACACCTTC.

This clonotype was detected a few times. This chain joins TRBV14 and TRBJ1-5; TRBD1 might be the D (5 bases). Trimming removed 1 base at V and 2 bases at J, with 12 bases between. This CDR3 spans 16 amino acids. Germline V gives CDR1 SGHDN, CDR2 FVKESK. Here the CDR3 DNA reads TGTGCCAGCAGCCAAGTTGGGGGGAATGGCAATCAGCCCCAGCATTTT. This encodes CASSQVGGNGNQPQHF.

Ten or more counts support this clonotype. The CDR3 protein is CASSPASGADEQYF. The CDR3 DNA reads as TGTGCCAGCTCACCCGCTTCGGGAGCTGACGAGCAGTACTTC. V gene TRBV18 combines with J gene TRBJ2-7; weak D call: TRBD2 (6 bases). The CDR3 runs to 14 residues. The germline CDR1 and CDR2 sequences are KGHSH and LQKENI. Trimming took off 3 bases at V and 5 bases at J, with 14 bases between the two ends.

This clonotype was counted ten times or more. The V and J genes are TRBV3-1 and TRBJ2-1, with TRBD2 matching over 9 bases. Germline CDR1 and CDR2: LGHDT and YNNKEL (reference sequence). The ends lost 1 base at V and 6 bases at J; junction bases unmatched: 10. This CDR3 spans 17 amino acids. CDR3 sequence (DNA): TGTGCCAGCAGCCAAGCCGCTCTAGCGGGGATGGGCAATGAGCAGTTCTTC. It is translated as CASSQAALAGMGNEQFF.

This clonotype has just one count. V usage is TRBV5-1 and J usage is TRBJ2-7; TRBD2 agrees at 8 bases. J was trimmed by 4 bases and V by 5 bases; bases with no gene match: 8. This CDR3 region has 14 residues. CDR1 and CDR2 (germline): SGHRS, YFSETQ. The CDR3 loop is CASRRTSGDYEQYF. The CDR3 region has the DNA TGCGCCAGCAGACGAACTAGCGGAGATTACGAGCAGTACTTC.